This entry is about one T cell receptor beta chain. This entry belongs to a study of blood T cell repertoires in COVID-19. The assay was immunoSEQ multiplex PCR, and TCRdb's table has in-frame clones only and misses some. The table lists some 180,000 clones, about four fifths of them singletons, with about 7% in the top ten. Germline V gives CDR1 SGHRS, CDR2 YFSETQ. The CDR3 loop spans 16 amino acids. J was trimmed by 7 bases and V by 4 bases; bases with no gene match: 15. Sequenced sample: peripheral blood. The source is a man between 60 and 75 years old with acute or convalescent COVID-19. This chain joins TRBV5-1 and TRBJ1-2; TRBD1 agrees at 8 bases. This chain's CDR3 is CASSPSFGQGWFGYTF. The CDR3 bases are TGCGCCAGCAGCCCCAGTTTCGGACAGGGATGGTTTGGCTACACCTTC.